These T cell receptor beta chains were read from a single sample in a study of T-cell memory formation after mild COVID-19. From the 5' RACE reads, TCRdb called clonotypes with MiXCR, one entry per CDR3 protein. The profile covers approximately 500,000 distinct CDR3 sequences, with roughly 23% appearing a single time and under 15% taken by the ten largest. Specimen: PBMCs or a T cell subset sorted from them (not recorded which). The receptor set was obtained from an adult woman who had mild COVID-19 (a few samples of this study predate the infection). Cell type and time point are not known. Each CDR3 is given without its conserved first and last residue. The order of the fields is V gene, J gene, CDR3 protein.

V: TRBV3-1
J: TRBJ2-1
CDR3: ASSPLPGVGYNEQF

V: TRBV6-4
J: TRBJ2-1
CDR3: ASSDEGPGNEQF

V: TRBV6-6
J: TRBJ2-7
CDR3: ASSYSGVYEQY

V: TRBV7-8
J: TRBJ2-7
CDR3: ASSLGTAVAGSSYEQY

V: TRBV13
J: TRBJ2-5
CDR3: ASEGQYQETQY

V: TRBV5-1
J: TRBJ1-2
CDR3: ASSSGQGIYGYT

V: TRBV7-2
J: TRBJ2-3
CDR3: ASSLTPGAGGSGEDTQY

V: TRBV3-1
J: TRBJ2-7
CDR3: ASSQGFSSYEQY

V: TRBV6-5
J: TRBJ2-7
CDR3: ASSPTGTGAAYEQY

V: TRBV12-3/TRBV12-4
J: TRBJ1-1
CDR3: ASIRWGTEAF

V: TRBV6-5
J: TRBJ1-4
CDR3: ASSYSALGDSNEKLF

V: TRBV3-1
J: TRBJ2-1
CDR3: DSSQGLAGGTEQF

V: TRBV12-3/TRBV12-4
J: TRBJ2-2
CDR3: ASSFSGGSGELF

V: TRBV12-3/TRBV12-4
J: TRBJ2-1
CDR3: ASSFGGLAAGEQF

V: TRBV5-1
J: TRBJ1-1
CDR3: ASSLANVNTEAF

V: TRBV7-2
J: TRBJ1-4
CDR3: ASSFGWEDEKLF

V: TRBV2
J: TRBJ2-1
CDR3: ASTEATSGPGNEQF

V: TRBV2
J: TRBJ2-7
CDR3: ASRGGGPSYEQY

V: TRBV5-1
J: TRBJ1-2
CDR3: ASSYLTGEAYGYT

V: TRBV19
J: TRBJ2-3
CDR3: ASRDRGSLDTQY

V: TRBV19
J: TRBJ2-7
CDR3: ASSVDRGREQY

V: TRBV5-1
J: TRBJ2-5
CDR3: ASSSGRTSGQETQY